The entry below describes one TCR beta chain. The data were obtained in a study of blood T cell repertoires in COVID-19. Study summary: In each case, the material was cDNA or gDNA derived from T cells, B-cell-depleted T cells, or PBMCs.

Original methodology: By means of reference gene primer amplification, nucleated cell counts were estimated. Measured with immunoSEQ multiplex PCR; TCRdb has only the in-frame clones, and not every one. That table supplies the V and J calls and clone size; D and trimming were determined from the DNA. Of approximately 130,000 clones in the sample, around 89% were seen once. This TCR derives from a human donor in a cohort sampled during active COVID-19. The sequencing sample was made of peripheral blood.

CDR3 sequence (DNA): TGTGCCAGCAGGGCCGGGACAGGGGGCTTCTACGAGCAGTACTTC. Translation: CASRAGTGGFYEQYF. This chain joins TRBV2 and TRBJ2-7; 12 nucleotides agree with TRBD1. Germline V gives CDR1 SNHLY, CDR2 FYNNEI. V was clipped by 6 bases and J by 3 bases; unmatched bases: 6. The CDR3 sequence is 15 residues long.